This passage covers 10 T cell receptor beta chains from one sample sequenced in a study of cytomegalovirus exposure and HLA in healthy donors. PCR involved 60 Vbeta and 13 Jbeta primers. Sequenced by immunoSEQ multiplex PCR; TCRdb stores in-frame clones only, minus some. Here the sample spans roughly 120,000 clones, around 62% being singletons. The sequencing sample was made of PBMCs. The source is a woman in her 40s in good health and CMV-seropositive.

The chain links TRBV7-9 to TRBJ2-7, with D uncertain. Trimming took 0 bases from V and 2 from J, leaving 8 bases between them. The length of the CDR3 is 14 residues. The germline V gene has CDR1 SEHNR and CDR2 FQNEAQ (reference sequence). CDR3: CASSLAMSAYEQYF. The CDR3 DNA sequence: TGTGCCAGCAGCTTAGCGATGAGCGCCTACGAGCAGTACTTC.

This clone appeared a single time. The chain carries TRBV6-6 and TRBJ1-6; no definite D call. V gave up 2 bases and J gave up 8 bases, with 10 bases separating them. This CDR3 spans 14 amino acids. Germline V CDR1 and CDR2: MNHNY, SVGAGI (reference sequence). CDR3 nucleotides: TGTGCCAGCAGTTACCTCCCCCGAGATTCACCCCTCCACTTT. Amino acid sequence: CASSYLPRDSPLHF.

The chain combines TRBV5-6 with TRBJ2-7; 7 bases match TRBD2. The ends lost 4 bases at V and 4 bases at J; junction bases unmatched: 11. Germline lookup yields CDR1 SGHDT and CDR2 YYEEEE. The CDR3 runs to 15 residues. The CDR3 sequence: CASSLTSATIYEQYF. CDR3 bases: TGTGCCAGCAGCCTTACTAGCGCGACGATTTACGAGCAGTACTTC. Variable domain in full (rest from reference TRBV5-6 and TRBJ2-7): DAGVTQSPTHLIKTRGQQVTLRCSPKSGHDTVSWYQQALGQGPQFIFQYYEEEERQRGNFPDRFSGHQFPNYSSELNVNALLLGDSALYLCASSLTSATIYEQYFGPGTRLTVT.

The chain couples TRBV7-9 to TRBJ2-5; possibly TRBD2 for D (5 bases). CDR3 size: 14 residues. Trimming took off 3 bases at V and 3 bases at J, with 11 bases between the two ends. The V gene's germline CDR1 is SEHNR and CDR2 FQNEAQ (reference sequence). The CDR3 is CASSFRAGKETQYF. CDR3 DNA: TGTGCCAGCAGCTTTAGGGCCGGGAAAGAGACCCAGTACTTC.

The CDR3 DNA reads TGTGCCTGGAGTCCCTCCAGTAGCGGTCAGCCCCAGCATTTT. This sequence encodes CAWSPSSSGQPQHF. The gene calls are TRBV30 and TRBJ1-5; D is undetermined. From germline, CDR1 is GTSNPN and CDR2 SVGIG (reference sequence). This CDR3 spans 14 amino acids. V was clipped by 2 bases and J by 6 bases, with 14 bases between them.

The CDR3 loop is CASSLGTSGSNNEQFF. As DNA, the CDR3 is TGCGCCAGCAGCCTAGGGACTAGCGGGAGTAATAATGAGCAGTTCTTC. The gene calls are TRBV4-3 and TRBJ2-1; TRBD2 agrees at 14 bases. V trimming: 4 bases; J trimming: 7 bases; junction bases outside the gene matches: 6. The germline gives CDR1 LGHNA, CDR2 YSLEER. The CDR3 runs 16 residues.

The chain links TRBV27 to TRBJ2-1, with TRBD2 as a possible D gene (6 bases). Trimming left V 3 bases short and J 5 bases short, with 14 bases between. CDR3 length: 15 residues. Per germline, CDR1 MNHEY and CDR2 SMNVEV (reference sequence). The CDR3 reads CASSFGGSEDNEQFF. DNA for the CDR3: TGTGCCAGCAGTTTTGGGGGGAGCGAGGACAATGAGCAGTTCTTC.

The chain links TRBV25-1 to TRBJ2-3; D is perhaps TRBD1 (6 bases). V lost 0 bases and J 0 bases, leaving 10 bases between the germline ends. CDR1 MGHDK and CDR2 SYGVNS come from the germline V gene. The CDR3 sequence is 16 residues long. CDR3 sequence reads: CASSEYAGTSTDTQYF. The CDR3 DNA reads as TGTGCCAGCAGTGAATACGCCGGGACAAGCACAGATACGCAGTATTTT.

A single count supports this clone. V and J are TRBV5-5 and TRBJ2-7; D is ambiguous. The CDR3 runs to 16 residues. Looked up from germline, CDR1 is SGHKS and CDR2 is YYEKEE (reference sequence). V was shortened by 0 bases and J by 1 base, with 14 bases between the two germline ends. CDR3 in DNA: TGTGCCAGCAGCTTGGCTACTACTGACTTTTCCTACGAGCAGTACTTC. Its translation is CASSLATTDFSYEQYF.

This chain connects TRBV7-9 to TRBJ2-1; 7 nucleotides match TRBD1. V shed 5 bases and J 5 bases; nucleotides not matched to a gene: 9. Germline V lookup: CDR1 SEHNR, CDR2 FQNEAQ (reference sequence). The CDR3 consists of 15 residues. The CDR3 sequence is CASSGQGGQDNEQFF. The DNA for the CDR3 is TGTGCCAGCAGCGGTCAAGGGGGCCAGGACAATGAGCAGTTCTTC.